This T cell receptor (beta chain) emerged from a study of blood T cell repertoires in COVID-19. On the study more broadly: Sample material is recorded as cDNA or gDNA derived from T cells, B-cell-depleted T cells, or PBMCs.

This study enrolled people aged about 18 to 100 from approximately 24 US geographic areas. Sequencing used immunoSEQ multiplex PCR; TCRdb keeps in-frame clones, though not all of them. The sample records about 280,000 clones, around nine tenths being singletons. This receptor was taken from a woman aged 35 to 49 who had recovered from COVID-19. Input material: PBMCs or T cells enriched from blood (not recorded which).

The CDR3 sequence is CASTSHRGQEKLFF. The CDR3 coding sequence is TGTGCCAGCACGAGTCACAGGGGGCAAGAAAAACTGTTTTTT. The J gene is TRBJ1-4, the V gene TRBV28, with 9 nucleotides matching TRBD1. The V and J ends lost 7 bases and 8 bases, in that order; junction bases with no gene match: 8. The germline CDR1 and CDR2 sequences are MDHEN and SYDVKM. The length of the CDR3 is 14 residues. Looking up the rest from reference TRBV28 and TRBJ1-4 gives the full variable domain: DVKVTQSSRYLVKRTGEKVFLECVQDMDHENMFWYRQDPGLGLRLIYFSYDVKMKEKGDIPEGYSVSREKKERFSLILESASTNQTSMYLCASTSHRGQEKLFFGSGTQLSVL.